Below are 9 T cell receptor beta chains sequenced from a single sample in a study of glioma-infiltrating T cells (dated by TCRdb to about 2016). Sequencing used an Illumina MiSeq. The iRepertoire nested amplicon-rescue multiplex PCR (arm-PCR) platform was used to amplify TCR alpha and beta CDR3 regions from RNA. TCRdb applied fastp at Q25 and MiXCR to the public reads, then kept only in-frame beta chains. One record per CDR3 amino acid sequence lists the most common genes and DNA. The sample table holds approximately 120,000 distinct CDR3 sequences, of which roughly 24% were seen once. Approximately 16% of the sample rests with the top ten. The specimen was glioma tissue, nonneoplastic brain tissue, or PBMCs (not recorded which). The receptors here all came from a human donor with low-grade glioma or glioblastoma, undergoing nonglioma brain surgery, or in good health (not recorded which).

This clonotype has ten or more counts. The genes are TRBV5-4 and TRBJ2-5; D might be TRBD2 (5 bases). The V and J ends lost 2 bases and 1 base respectively, with 12 bases between them. CDR1 SGHNT and CDR2 YYREEE come from the germline V gene (reference sequence). The CDR3 runs to 15 residues. The CDR3: CASSFSPSPQETQYF. Here the CDR3 DNA reads TGTGCCAGCAGCTTTTCCCCTAGCCCCCAAGAGACCCAGTACTTC.

The chain is built from TRBV4-3 and TRBJ2-5; no reliable D call. The germline V gene encodes CDR1 LGHNA and CDR2 YSLEER. With 1 base removed from V and 4 bases from J, the gap between germline ends came to 13 bases. The CDR3 is 15 residues long. This CDR3 is CASSQGFNPAETQYF. CDR3 DNA: TGCGCCAGCAGCCAAGGGTTCAACCCCGCAGAGACCCAGTACTTC.

This clonotype was seen repeatedly, ten times or more. Written as DNA, the CDR3 is TGTGCCAGCTCACACGGAGCCAACGGGAATGAGCAGTTCTTC. This sequence encodes CASSHGANGNEQFF. The J gene is TRBJ2-1, the V gene TRBV18; D gene uncertain. Trimming cost V 4 bases and J 7 bases, with 14 bases left between them. This CDR3 region has 14 residues. The germline V gene encodes CDR1 KGHSH and CDR2 LQKENI.

This clonotype was picked up a small number of times. Without the conserved terminal phenylalanine or tryptophan, this CDR3 likely stems from a read error. The gene calls are TRBV20-1 and TRBJ2-7; TRBD2 matches at 8 bases. The CDR3 consists of 18 residues. The V gene end was trimmed by 1 base and the J gene end by 4 bases; junction bases not matched to a gene: 18. From germline, CDR1 is DFQATT and CDR2 SNEGSKA (reference sequence). The CDR3 DNA reads as TGCAGTGCTAGAGGGTACTTCCTAGCGGGTGGCCTCATGTACGAGCAGTACTCC. It codes for CSARGYFLAGGLMYEQYS.

Ten or more counts support this clonotype. The V call is TRBV2, the J call TRBJ1-1; tentatively, D is TRBD1 (5 bases). Germline CDR1 reads SNHLY; CDR2 reads FYNNEI. V lost 7 bases to trimming and J lost 5 bases, with 17 bases between them. CDR3 size: 14 residues. The CDR3 nucleotides read TGTGCCAGCACACCCCGGCGTGAGGGGACTGAAGCTTTCTTT. It specifies CASTPRREGTEAFF.

Turning to this clonotype: A single base separates this from a much larger clone, so it may be a read error. The chain uses TRBV10-3 and TRBJ2-1; D ambiguous. This CDR3 has 12 residues. The germline V gene encodes CDR1 ENHRY and CDR2 SYGVKD. The CDR3 DNA reads TGTGCCGTCAGTGAAGTGAACAATGAGCAGTTCTTC. This codes for CAVSEVNNEQFF.

This clonotype was detected many times. The chain employs TRBV20-1 and TRBJ1-1, with TRBD1 as a possible D gene (5 bases). The CDR3 runs to 14 residues. CDR1 is DFQATT and CDR2 is SNEGSKA in the germline V gene (reference sequence). With 1 base removed from V and 1 base from J, the gap between germline ends came to 10 bases. The CDR3: CSARVSQGNTEAFF. The CDR3 DNA sequence: TGCAGTGCTAGAGTGAGCCAGGGGAACACTGAAGCTTTCTTT.

This clonotype was detected many times. This sequence joins TRBV6-1 and TRBJ2-7, with 7 bases identical to TRBD1. V lost 3 bases, J lost 2 bases, and 4 bases stayed unmatched. The CDR3 consists of 14 residues. Germline V gene sequence: CDR1 MNHNS, CDR2 SASEGT. For the CDR3, the DNA is TGTGCCAGCAGTGAGGGCCAGGGGGCCTACGAGCAGTACTTC. This translates into CASSEGQGAYEQYF.

This clonotype was detected many times. V and J are TRBV27 and TRBJ2-2; D not resolved. The CDR3 spans 13 residues. Trimming pared 6 bases from V and 1 base from J, leaving 6 bases between. Germline values: CDR1 MNHEY, CDR2 SMNVEV (reference sequence). For the CDR3, the DNA is TGTGCCAGCAGAAAGCAGAACACCGGGGAGCTGTTTTTT. This codes for CASRKQNTGELFF.